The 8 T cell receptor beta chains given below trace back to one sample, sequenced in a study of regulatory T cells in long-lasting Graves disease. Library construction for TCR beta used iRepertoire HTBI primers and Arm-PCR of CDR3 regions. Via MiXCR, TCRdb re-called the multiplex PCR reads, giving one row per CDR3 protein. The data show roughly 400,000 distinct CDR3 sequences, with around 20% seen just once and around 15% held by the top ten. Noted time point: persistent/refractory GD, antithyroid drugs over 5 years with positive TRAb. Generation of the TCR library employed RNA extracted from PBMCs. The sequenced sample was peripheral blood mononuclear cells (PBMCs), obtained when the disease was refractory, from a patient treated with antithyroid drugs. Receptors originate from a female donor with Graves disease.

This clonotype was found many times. The CDR3 here is CAINEGAEQPQHF. The CDR3 DNA follows: TGTGCCATCAATGAAGGGGCCGAACAGCCCCAGCATTTT. The chain carries TRBV10-3 and TRBJ1-5, with D maybe TRBD1 (5 bases). Trimming took 7 bases from V and 7 from J, leaving 14 bases between them. Germline CDR1 and CDR2: ENHRY and SYGVKD. The CDR3 contains 13 residues.

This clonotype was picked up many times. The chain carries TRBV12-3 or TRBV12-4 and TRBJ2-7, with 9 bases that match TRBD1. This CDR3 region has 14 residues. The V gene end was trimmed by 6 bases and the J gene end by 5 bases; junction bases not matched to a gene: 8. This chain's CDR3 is CASSSGTGWNEQYF. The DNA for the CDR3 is TGTGCCAGCAGCTCCGGGACAGGGTGGAACGAGCAGTACTTC.

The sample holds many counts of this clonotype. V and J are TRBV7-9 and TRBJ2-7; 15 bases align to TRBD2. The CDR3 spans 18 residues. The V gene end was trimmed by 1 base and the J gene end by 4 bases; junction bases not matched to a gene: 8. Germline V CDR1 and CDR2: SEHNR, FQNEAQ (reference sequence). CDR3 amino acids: CASSLGRTSGREGYEQYF. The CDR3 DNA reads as TGTGCCAGCAGCTTAGGGAGGACTAGCGGGAGGGAAGGTTACGAGCAGTACTTC.

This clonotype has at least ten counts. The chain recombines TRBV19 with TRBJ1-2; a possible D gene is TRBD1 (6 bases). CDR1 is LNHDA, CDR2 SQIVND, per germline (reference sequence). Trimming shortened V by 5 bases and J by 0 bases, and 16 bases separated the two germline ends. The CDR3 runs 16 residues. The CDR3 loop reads CASSLPGTSANYGYTF. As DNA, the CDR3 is TGTGCCAGTAGTCTCCCCGGGACATCAGCTAACTATGGCTACACCTTC.

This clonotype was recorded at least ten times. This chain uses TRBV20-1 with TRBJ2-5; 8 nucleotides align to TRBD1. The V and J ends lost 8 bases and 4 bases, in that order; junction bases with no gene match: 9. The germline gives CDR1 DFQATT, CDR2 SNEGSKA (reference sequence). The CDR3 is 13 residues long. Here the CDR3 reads CSPSAGGTETQYF. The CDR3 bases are TGCAGTCCGTCGGCAGGGGGCACAGAGACCCAGTACTTC.

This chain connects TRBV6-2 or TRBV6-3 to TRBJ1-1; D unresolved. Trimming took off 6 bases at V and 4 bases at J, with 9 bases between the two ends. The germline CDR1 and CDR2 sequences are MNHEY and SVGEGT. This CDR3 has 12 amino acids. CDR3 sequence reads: CASRPPSTEAFF. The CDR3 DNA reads TGTGCCAGCAGGCCGCCTAGCACTGAAGCTTTCTTT.

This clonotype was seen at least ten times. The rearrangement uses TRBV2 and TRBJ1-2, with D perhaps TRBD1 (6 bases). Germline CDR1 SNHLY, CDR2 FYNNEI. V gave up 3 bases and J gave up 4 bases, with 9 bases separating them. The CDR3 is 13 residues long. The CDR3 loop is CASSERTVYGYTF. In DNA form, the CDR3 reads TGTGCCAGCAGTGAGCGGACAGTCTATGGCTACACCTTC.

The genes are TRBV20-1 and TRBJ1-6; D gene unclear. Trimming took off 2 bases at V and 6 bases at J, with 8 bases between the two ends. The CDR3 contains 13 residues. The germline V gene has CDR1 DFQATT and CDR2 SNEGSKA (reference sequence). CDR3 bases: TGCAGTGCTAGACAAAGTGGTAATTCACCCCTCCACTTT. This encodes CSARQSGNSPLHF.